The sequence of this TCR beta chain was determined in a study of control samples from healthy donors and cancer patients. TCRdb keeps only in-frame clones here, not all; method: immunoSEQ multiplex PCR. The data hold roughly 200,000 clones, with roughly nine tenths observed a single time. V was clipped by 7 bases and J by 10 bases; unmatched bases: 16. The CDR3 extends over 15 amino acids. Germline-derived CDR1 and CDR2 are SGHTA and FQGNSA. The count of this clone is one. Input material: blood. This TCR was sampled from a man aged 25 to 40 in good health. The gene calls are TRBV7-2 and TRBJ2-1, with 7 bases matching TRBD2. This CDR3 is CASTPGLADPMEQFF. The CDR3 nucleotides read TGTGCCAGCACCCCGGGGCTAGCGGATCCAATGGAGCAGTTCTTC.